A single TCR beta chain is shown here with its context. Only in-frame clones appear in the TCRdb table, and some are missing; sequencing was by immunoSEQ multiplex PCR. The data show about 15,000 clones, 70% to 90% seen once. Germline CDR1 is MDHEN and CDR2 is SYDVKM. The length of the CDR3 is 15 residues. V lost 7 bases to trimming and J lost 6 bases; unmatched junction nucleotides: 11. This sample is part of a study of technical replicates of blood from several donors. The sequencing sample was made of PBMCs. V gene TRBV28 combines with J gene TRBJ1-2; 10 bases fit TRBD1. The receptor comes from a human donor in good health. The CDR3: CASTSRGQGYHGYTF. The CDR3 DNA reads TGTGCCAGCACCTCGAGGGGACAGGGGTACCATGGCTACACCTTC.